This T cell receptor beta chain was sequenced in a study of OX40 agonist ivuxolimab in advanced cancers. The wider study: Dose-escalation cases comprised hepatocellular carcinoma, melanoma, renal cell or head and neck cancer.

TCRdb's table, derived via immunoSEQ multiplex PCR, lists solely in-frame clones and lacks some. The repertoire holds around 37,000 clones, with roughly 80% as singletons. The germline V gene encodes CDR1 ENHRY and CDR2 SYGVKD. The length of the CDR3 is 11 residues. V gave up 8 bases and J gave up 5 bases, with 10 bases separating them. V is TRBV10-3 and J is TRBJ2-7; D call uncertain. This specimen was CD4+ or CD8+ T cells sorted from blood, taken in a trial of the OX40 agonist ivuxolimab. The TCR sequence derives from an adult with an advanced solid tumor such as melanoma, head and neck, liver or kidney cancer. CDR3 protein: CAISGDNEQYF. The DNA for the CDR3 is TGTGCCATCTCTGGAGATAACGAGCAGTACTTC.